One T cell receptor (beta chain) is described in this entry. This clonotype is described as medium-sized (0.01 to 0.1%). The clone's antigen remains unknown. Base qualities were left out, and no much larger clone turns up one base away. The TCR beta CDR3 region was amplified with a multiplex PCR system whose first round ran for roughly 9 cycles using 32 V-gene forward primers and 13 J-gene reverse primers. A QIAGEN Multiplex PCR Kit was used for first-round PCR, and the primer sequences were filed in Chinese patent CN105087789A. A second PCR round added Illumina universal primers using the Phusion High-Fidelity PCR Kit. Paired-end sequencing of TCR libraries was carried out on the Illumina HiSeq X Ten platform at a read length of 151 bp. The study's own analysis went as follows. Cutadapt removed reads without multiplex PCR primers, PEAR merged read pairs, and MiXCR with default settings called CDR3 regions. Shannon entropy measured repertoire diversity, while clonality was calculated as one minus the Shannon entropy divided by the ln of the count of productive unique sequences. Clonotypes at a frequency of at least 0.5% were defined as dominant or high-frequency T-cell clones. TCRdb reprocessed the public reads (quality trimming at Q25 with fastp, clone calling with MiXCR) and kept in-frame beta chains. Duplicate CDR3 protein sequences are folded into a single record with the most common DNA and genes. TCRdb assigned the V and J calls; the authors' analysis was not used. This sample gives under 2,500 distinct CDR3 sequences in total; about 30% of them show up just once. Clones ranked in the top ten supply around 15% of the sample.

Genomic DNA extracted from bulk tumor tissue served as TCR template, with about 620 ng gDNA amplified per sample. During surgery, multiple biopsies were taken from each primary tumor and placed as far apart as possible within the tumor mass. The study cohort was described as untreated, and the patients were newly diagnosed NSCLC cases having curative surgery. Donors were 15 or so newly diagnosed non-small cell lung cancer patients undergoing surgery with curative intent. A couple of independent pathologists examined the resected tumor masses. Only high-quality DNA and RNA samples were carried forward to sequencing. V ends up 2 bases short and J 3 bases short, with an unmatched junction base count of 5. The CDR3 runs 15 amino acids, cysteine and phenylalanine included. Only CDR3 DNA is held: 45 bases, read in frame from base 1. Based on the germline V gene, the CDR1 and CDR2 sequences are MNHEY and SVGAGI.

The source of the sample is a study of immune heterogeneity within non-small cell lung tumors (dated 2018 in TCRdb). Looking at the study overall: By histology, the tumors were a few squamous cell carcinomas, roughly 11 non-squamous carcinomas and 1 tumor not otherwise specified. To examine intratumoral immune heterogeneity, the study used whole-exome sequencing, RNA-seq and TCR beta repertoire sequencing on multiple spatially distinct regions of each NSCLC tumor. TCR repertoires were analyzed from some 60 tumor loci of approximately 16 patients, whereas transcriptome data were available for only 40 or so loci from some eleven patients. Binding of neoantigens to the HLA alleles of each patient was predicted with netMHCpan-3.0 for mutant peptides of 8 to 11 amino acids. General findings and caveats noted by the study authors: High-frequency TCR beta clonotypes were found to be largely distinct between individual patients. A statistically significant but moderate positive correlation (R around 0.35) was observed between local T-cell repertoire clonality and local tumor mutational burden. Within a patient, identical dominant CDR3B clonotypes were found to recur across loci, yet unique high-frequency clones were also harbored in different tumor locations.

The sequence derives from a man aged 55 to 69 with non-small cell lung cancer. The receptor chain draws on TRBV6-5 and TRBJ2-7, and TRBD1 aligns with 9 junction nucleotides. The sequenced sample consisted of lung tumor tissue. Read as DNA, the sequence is TGTGCCAGCAGTTACACCGGGACAGGGCACTACGAGCAGTACTTC. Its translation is CASSYTGTGHYEQYF.